Following are 32 T cell receptor beta chains from one sample sequenced in a study of T cell repertoires in cytomegalovirus infection (dated by TCRdb to the late 2010s). Their antigens are not known. The run used an Illumina HiSeq 1500. TCRdb redid the processing of the public reads, applying fastp at Q25 and MiXCR, and retained in-frame beta chains. Rows matching on CDR3 protein sequence are summarized as one entry with the most common DNA and genes. In this sample the table shows about 830,000 distinct CDR3 sequences, approximately 32% of which occur a single time. The top ten hold around 11% of the sample. What the treatment or condition label conveys for this sample: in vitro stimulation with specific CMV peptide epitopes to enrich CMV-specific T cells. Sequences were derived from cultured CD8+ T cells from PBMCs, sampled from culture after CMV antigen stimulation. These receptors originate from a human donor in good health (CMV status not recorded). Some clones in this sample may be carry-over from other donors' samples.

This clonotype was recorded a few times. The chain links TRBV2 to TRBJ1-4, with 9 bases lining up with TRBD1. Germline V gene lookup returns CDR1 SNHLY and CDR2 FYNNEI. This CDR3 contains 18 residues. The ends lost 6 bases at V and 0 bases at J; junction bases unmatched: 11. The CDR3 reads CASRKPGQGLATNEKLFF. In DNA form, the CDR3 reads TGTGCCAGCAGGAAACCGGGACAGGGACTTGCAACTAATGAAAAACTGTTTTTT.

This clonotype was counted between two and nine times. The junction departs from germline at one end; a sequencing error may be responsible. The rearrangement joins TRBV6-8 to TRBJ2-1, with D perhaps assigned TRBD1 or TRBD2 (5 bases each). The germline gives CDR1 MNHGY, CDR2 SAAAGT. The CDR3 has 13 residues. The CDR3 region has the DNA TGTGCCAGCAGTTACTCGATGGGGGTTCACAGGATCTTC. This gives the protein CASSYSMGVHRIF.

This clonotype was seen a handful of times. This chain joins TRBV7-8 and TRBJ1-5; D not resolved. This CDR3 contains 16 residues. The ends were cut back, 5 bases at V and 3 bases at J, with 17 bases in the middle. Germline V gene lookup returns CDR1 SGHVS and CDR2 FQNEAQ. For the CDR3, the DNA is TGTGCCAGCAGCCTCAATTTCGTGGATGTCAATCAGCCCCAGCATTTT. It codes for CASSLNFVDVNQPQHF.

In regard to this clonotype: No conserved phenylalanine or tryptophan is present at the end of the CDR3, so a read error is the likely explanation. It is unclear where the CDR3 begins or ends on the DNA, so no DNA is shown, and the CDR3 is as TCRdb lists it. The chain recombines TRBV6-6 with TRBJ2-5; TRBD2 is taken as the D call from the table, unchecked against the DNA. Germline V lookup: CDR1 MNHNY, CDR2 SVGAGI (reference sequence). A total of 10 residues make up the CDR3, ends included. CDR3 sequence reads: CASSGYGLSL.

The V and J genes are TRBV7-9 and TRBJ1-1; the match to TRBD1 covers 9 bases. The J segment lost 3 bases and the V segment lost 5 bases, leaving 4 bases of the junction unmatched. CDR1 is SEHNR and CDR2 is FQNEAQ in the germline V gene (reference sequence). The CDR3 loop spans 14 amino acids. The chain's CDR3 is CASSGRDRDTEAFF. CDR3 sequence (DNA): TGTGCCAGCAGCGGCCGGGACAGGGACACTGAAGCTTTCTTT.

The genes are TRBV12-3 or TRBV12-4 and TRBJ1-2; D may be TRBD1 (6 bases). The CDR3 has 16 residues. Trimming pared 5 bases from V and 0 bases from J, leaving 16 bases between. The CDR3 sequence is CASSNGQRPSNYGYTF. The CDR3 coding sequence is TGTGCCAGCAGTAACGGACAGCGACCCTCTAACTATGGCTACACCTTC.

This chain uses TRBV6-1 with TRBJ2-5; the D is unclear. V was cut by 6 bases and J by 2 bases, with 16 bases left in between. The CDR3 length is 15 residues. Per germline, CDR1 MNHNS and CDR2 SASEGT. CDR3: CASRAGSLLQETQYF. CDR3 nucleotides: TGTGCCAGCAGGGCCGGGTCTCTCTTGCAAGAGACCCAGTACTTC.

The V call is TRBV6-1, the J call TRBJ1-5; TRBD1 agrees at 7 bases. J lost 3 bases, V lost 10 bases, and 9 bases had no gene match. The germline V gene encodes CDR1 MNHNS and CDR2 SASEGT. The CDR3 sequence is 14 residues long. The DNA of the CDR3 is TGTGCCACCCGGCAGGGGGTGGACAATCAGCCCCAGCATTTT. Its protein product is CATRQGVDNQPQHF.

The sample holds a few counts of this clonotype. The chain is built from TRBV6-5 and TRBJ1-2; tentatively, D is TRBD1 (6 bases). The CDR3 spans 15 residues. Trimming removed 6 bases at V and 6 bases at J, with 20 bases between. Germline V CDR1 and CDR2: MNHEY, SVGAGI. The CDR3 nucleotides read TGTGCCAGCAGATCTAGTTACGAGGGGGGAAATGGCTACACCTTC. Translating it yields CASRSSYEGGNGYTF.

The gene calls are TRBV27 and TRBJ2-7; weak D call: TRBD2 (7 bases). The germline gives CDR1 MNHEY, CDR2 SMNVEV (reference sequence). Trimming removed 2 bases from V and 7 bases from J, with 12 bases in between. This CDR3 contains 13 residues. CDR3 nucleotides: TGTGCCAGCAGTTTAATAGGGGGGGAAGAGCAGTACTTC. Its translation: CASSLIGGEEQYF.

This chain connects TRBV7-9 to TRBJ2-3; D remains ambiguous. CDR3 length: 15 amino acids. V was trimmed by 5 bases and J by 2 bases, leaving 14 bases between them. CDR1 SEHNR and CDR2 FQNEAQ come from the germline V gene (reference sequence). The CDR3 here is CASSQSPGPTDTQYF. The CDR3 nucleotides are TGTGCCAGCAGCCAATCCCCGGGCCCCACAGATACGCAGTATTTT.

In this sample, this clonotype turned up many times. The CDR3 sequence is CASSSPKARNYGYTF. CDR3 bases: TGTGCCAGCAGCTCCCCGAAGGCTCGTAACTATGGCTACACCTTC. The chain employs TRBV7-8 and TRBJ1-2; D is ambiguous. The CDR3 has 15 amino acids. The germline V gene encodes CDR1 SGHVS and CDR2 FQNEAQ. Trimming stripped 4 bases from V and 1 base from J, with 13 bases between.

This clonotype came up many times. The gene calls are TRBV6-5 and TRBJ1-2, with 8 bases fitting TRBD1. The V gene's germline CDR1 is MNHEY and CDR2 SVGAGI. V lost 6 bases and J lost 8; bases outside the gene matches: 14. This CDR3 comprises 15 residues. CDR3 amino acids: CASSWGTGLSWGYTF. The CDR3 DNA reads TGTGCCAGCAGCTGGGGGACAGGCTTGTCGTGGGGCTACACCTTC.

The rearrangement links TRBV12-3 or TRBV12-4 to TRBJ2-2, with D possibly TRBD2 on 6 matching bases. This CDR3 contains 16 residues. Trimming cost V 7 bases and J 2 bases, with 17 bases left between them. CDR3 sequence reads: CASTPTGGLNTGELFF. The CDR3 DNA reads TGTGCCAGCACCCCGACTGGGGGACTTAACACCGGGGAGCTGTTTTTT.

There are a few counts of this clonotype. The chain uses TRBV14 and TRBJ2-5; D is tentatively TRBD1 or TRBD2 (5 bases each). The CDR3 consists of 15 residues. Germline V gives CDR1 SGHDN, CDR2 FVKESK. Trimming pared 1 base from V and 1 base from J, leaving 10 bases between. The CDR3 reads CASSQARGLQETQYF. The CDR3 nucleotides read TGTGCCAGCAGCCAAGCACGGGGCCTCCAAGAGACCCAGTACTTC. Full variable domain (missing parts from reference TRBV14 and TRBJ2-5): EAGVTQFPSHSVIEKGQTVTLRCDPISGHDNLYWYRRVMGKEIKFLLHFVKESKQDESGMPNNRFLAERTGGTYSTLKVQPAELEDSGVYFCASSQARGLQETQYFGPGTRLLVL.

The gene calls are TRBV4-3 and TRBJ2-7, with 8 bases matching TRBD1. J lost 0 bases, V lost 1 base, and 5 bases had no gene match. CDR1 and CDR2 from the germline V gene are LGHNA and YSLEER. The CDR3 extends over 16 amino acids. In DNA form, the CDR3 reads TGCGCCAGCAGCCAAGGGACAGGGCTATGCTCCTACGAGCAGTACGTC. Protein sequence: CASSQGTGLCSYEQYV.

The V and J genes are TRBV9 and TRBJ2-2, with 7 bases fitting TRBD2. The CDR3 extends over 15 amino acids. Looked up from germline, CDR1 is SGDLS and CDR2 is YYNGEE. Germline trimming cut 0 bases from V and 7 bases from J; bases unmatched to any gene: 6. CDR3 loop: CASSVEGSGRGELFF. Written as DNA, the CDR3 is TGTGCCAGCAGCGTAGAAGGTAGCGGGCGCGGGGAGCTGTTTTTT.

This clonotype was seen more than once but under ten times. The chain is built from TRBV20-1 and TRBJ2-3, with D perhaps matching TRBD2 (5 bases). V was cut by 3 bases and J by 6 bases, with 10 bases left in between. Germline CDR1 and CDR2: DFQATT and SNEGSKA (reference sequence). The CDR3 runs 12 residues. Here the CDR3 reads CSASISGDTQYF. The CDR3, as DNA: TGCAGTGCTAGTATTTCGGGGGATACGCAGTATTTT.

The table lists this clonotype with many counts. The V and J genes are TRBV12-3 or TRBV12-4 and TRBJ2-1; the D call may be TRBD1 or TRBD2 (5 bases each). The V and J ends lost 5 bases and 8 bases respectively, with 19 bases between them. The CDR3 is 15 residues long. For the CDR3, the DNA is TGTGCCAGCAGTCACCGGGACCGCGAAGGGGATGAGCAGTTCTTC. Its translation: CASSHRDREGDEQFF.

CDR3 DNA: TGTGCCAGCAGCCAAGAGACGAGCACTATAATTTACAATGAGCAGTTCTTC. Translation: CASSQETSTIIYNEQFF. The V gene is TRBV4-2, the J gene TRBJ2-1, with D uncertain. Trimming removed 0 bases from V and 4 bases from J, with 16 bases in between. Germline V CDR1 and CDR2: LGHNA, YNFKEQ. CDR3 length: 17 residues.

Concerning this clonotype itself: A much larger clone lies a single base off, so this may be a read error. The V call is TRBV7-8, the J call TRBJ2-1, with 11 positions matching TRBD2. The CDR3 length is 18 residues. CDR1 SGHVS and CDR2 FQNEAQ come from the germline V gene. The DNA of the CDR3 is TGTGCCAGCAACTTACTCTGGTTAGCGGGGGGGAGTTACAATGAGCAGTTCTTC. Translation gives CASNLLWLAGGSYNEQFF.

V is TRBV7-6 and J is TRBJ2-2, with D maybe TRBD2 (6 bases). Germline assignment: CDR1 SGHVS and CDR2 FNYEAQ. This CDR3 is built from 14 residues. V lost 5 bases and J 2 bases, leaving 9 bases between the germline ends. DNA for the CDR3: TGTGCCAGCAGCCCGGAGGGAAACACCGGGGAGCTGTTTTTT. This codes for CASSPEGNTGELFF.

This clonotype came up many times. One base away lies a much larger clone, so this may be a sequencing read error. The chain recombines TRBV7-6 with TRBJ1-1, with 7 nucleotides matching TRBD1. CDR1 is SGHVS, CDR2 FNYEAQ, per germline. Trimming cost V 4 bases and J 0 bases; bases outside gene matches: 2. This CDR3 has 14 residues. CDR3 region: CASSWDSLNTEAFF. CDR3 nucleotides: TGTGCCAGCAGCTGGGACAGCCTGAACACTGAAGCTTTCTTT.

In its sample, this clonotype was seen a few times. The genes are TRBV5-4 and TRBJ2-2, with a weak D call TRBD2 (7 bases). Germline V gene sequence: CDR1 SGHNT, CDR2 YYREEE (reference sequence). Trimming shortened V by 4 bases and J by 4 bases, and 14 bases separated the two germline ends. This CDR3 is 15 amino acids long. CDR3 sequence (DNA): TGTGCCAGCAGCCCAGGGGAGGGCGTCACCGGGGAGCTGTTTTTT. Its translation is CASSPGEGVTGELFF.

This clonotype was observed many times. The chain links TRBV7-6 to TRBJ2-1; 12 bases match TRBD2. The V gene end was trimmed by 5 bases and the J gene end by 7 bases; junction bases not matched to a gene: 12. CDR3 length: 17 residues. The germline V gene encodes CDR1 SGHVS and CDR2 FNYEAQ. This chain's CDR3 is CASSARLAGAKENEQFF. As DNA, the CDR3 is TGTGCCAGCAGCGCAAGACTAGCGGGGGCCAAGGAGAATGAGCAGTTCTTC. Filled out from reference TRBV7-6 and TRBJ2-1, the complete variable domain reads GAGVSQSPRYKVTKRGQDVALRCDPISGHVSLYWYRQALGQGPEFLTYFNYEAQQDKSGLPNDRFSAERPEGSISTLTIQRTEQRDSAMYRCASSARLAGAKENEQFFGPGTRLTVL.

There are many counts of this clonotype. This chain connects TRBV11-1 to TRBJ2-5; the match to TRBD1 covers 8 bases. V was clipped by 5 bases and J by 2 bases; unmatched bases: 10. The CDR3 has 16 amino acids. The germline V gene encodes CDR1 SGHAT and CDR2 FQDESV (reference sequence). DNA for the CDR3: TGTGCCAGCAGCGCGAGACAGGGGAGACGTCAAGAGACCCAGTACTTC. Translating it yields CASSARQGRRQETQYF.

The J gene is TRBJ1-5, the V gene TRBV2; the match to TRBD1 covers 7 bases. The germline CDR1 and CDR2 sequences are SNHLY and FYNNEI. The CDR3 consists of 16 residues. With V trimmed by 4 bases and J by 4 bases, 10 bases remained unmatched. The CDR3 sequence: CASSGSTGPRNQPQHF. DNA of the CDR3: TGTGCCAGCAGTGGATCGACAGGGCCTCGAAATCAGCCCCAGCATTTT.

This rearrangement joins TRBV12-3 or TRBV12-4 to TRBJ2-2, with D perhaps TRBD1 or TRBD2 (7 bases each). V was shortened by 6 bases and J by 1 base, with 15 bases between the two germline ends. This CDR3 region has 16 residues. CDR3 DNA: TGTGCCAGCAGGGGGGGGGACAGAGAGAACACCGGGGAGCTGTTTTTT. Protein product: CASRGGDRENTGELFF.

The chain recombines TRBV12-3 or TRBV12-4 with TRBJ1-5; D gene ambiguous. Trimming removed 8 bases from V and 1 base from J, with 15 bases in between. CDR3 size: 15 residues. The CDR3 DNA reads TGTGCCAGCCGAGATTGGGGAGAGAGCAATCAGCCCCAGCATTTT. Protein sequence: CASRDWGESNQPQHF.

This chain connects TRBV2 to TRBJ1-4, with D perhaps matching TRBD1 (5 bases). Germline-derived CDR1 and CDR2 are SNHLY and FYNNEI. V lost 6 bases and J lost 3, with 17 bases in between. The CDR3 has 16 residues. The CDR3 loop is CASRAGTLGANEKLFF. CDR3 nucleotide sequence: TGTGCCAGCAGAGCCGGGACTCTCGGGGCTAATGAAAAACTGTTTTTT.

Turning to this clonotype: A read error may be the cause here, since a much bigger clone is one base away. The chain has TRBV7-6 and TRBJ2-7; D is possibly TRBD2 (6 bases). The germline CDR1 and CDR2 sequences are SGHVS and FNYEAQ. The V end was cut by 5 bases, the J end by 9 bases, with 14 bases between. The CDR3 has 12 residues. The CDR3 DNA reads as TGTGCCAGCAGCCCCTGGGGGGACGTGCAGTACTTC. This codes for CASSPWGDVQYF.

This chain joins TRBV29-1 and TRBJ2-7, with D unresolved. Germline V gene data show CDR1 as SQVTM and CDR2 as ANQGSEA. V was cut by 5 bases and J by 3 bases, with 8 bases left in between. The CDR3 is 11 residues long. CDR3 sequence: CSVNSNYEQYF. Here the CDR3 DNA reads TGCAGCGTTAACAGCAACTACGAGCAGTACTTC.